The rows below give T cell receptor beta chains drawn from one sample of a study of cytomegalovirus exposure and HLA in healthy donors. Libraries were prepared by immunoSEQ multiplex PCR; TCRdb keeps only in-frame clonotypes and omits some of them. The table shows about 110,000 clones, with approximately 70% occurring only once. Material for sequencing was PBMCs. These receptors were collected from a man aged 25-45 years in good health and CMV-seropositive. CDR3s include the opening cysteine and the closing phenylalanine or tryptophan. Each record gives: V gene, clone size, D gene, J gene, CDR3 DNA, CDR3 protein. D genes are given only for firm matches. A row's size may be missing; if present it is once, few, many or a size class.

V: TRBV25-1
size: -
D: -
J: TRBJ1-2
DNA: TGTGCCAGCAGTGAGCGGGGCCCCACCGGCTACACCTTC
CDR3: CASSERGPTGYTF

V: TRBV11-2
size: -
D: TRBD1
J: TRBJ2-2
DNA: TGTGCCAGCAGCACAGGGACAGGGAACACCGGGGAGCTGTTTTTT
CDR3: CASSTGTGNTGELFF

V: TRBV30
size: few
D: -
J: TRBJ2-1
DNA: TGTGCCTGGGGGAGGAGTTACAATGAGCAGTTCTTC
CDR3: CAWGRSYNEQFF

V: TRBV5-1
size: -
D: -
J: TRBJ2-3
DNA: TGCGCCAGCAGCTTGGACGGGGGAGGTACAGATACGCAGTATTTT
CDR3: CASSLDGGGTDTQYF

V: TRBV14
size: few
D: -
J: TRBJ1-4
DNA: TGTGCCAGCAGCCAAGACCCCAGGGGCCCTGAAAAACTGTTTTTT
CDR3: CASSQDPRGPEKLFF

V: TRBV11-3
size: -
D: -
J: TRBJ2-7
DNA: TGTGCCAGCAGCTTGGGCAGGGCCCACGAGCAGTACTTC
CDR3: CASSLGRAHEQYF

V: TRBV27
size: -
D: -
J: TRBJ1-1
DNA: TGTGCCAGCAGTAACAGGGTGTTTACTGAAGCTTTCTTT
CDR3: CASSNRVFTEAFF

V: TRBV2
size: once
D: TRBD2
J: TRBJ2-1
DNA: TGTGCCAGCAGTGGATTAGCGGGGATTTACAATGAGCAGTTCTTC
CDR3: CASSGLAGIYNEQFF

V: TRBV11-2
size: -
D: TRBD1
J: TRBJ1-1
DNA: TGTGCCAGCAGCACCGACAGGGGAAGGGGGACTCTTAACGAAGCTTTCTTT
CDR3: CASSTDRGRGTLNEAFF

V: TRBV9
size: -
D: TRBD1
J: TRBJ1-3
DNA: TGTGCCAGCAGCGTAGGCCAGGGGGGAGGAAACACCATATATTTT
CDR3: CASSVGQGGGNTIYF

V: TRBV7-6
size: -
D: TRBD1
J: TRBJ1-1
DNA: TGTGCCAGCAGTTCAGACAGGGACAGCACTGAAGCTTTCTTT
CDR3: CASSSDRDSTEAFF

V: TRBV7-9
size: -
D: TRBD2
J: TRBJ2-2
DNA: TGTGCCAGCAGCGCAGGTACTAGCGGGAGAACCAACACCGGGGAGCTGTTTTTT
CDR3: CASSAGTSGRTNTGELFF

V: TRBV20-1
size: -
D: -
J: TRBJ2-1
DNA: TGCAGTGCTTCGCACCCAGATGAGCAGTTCTTC
CDR3: CSASHPDEQFF

V: TRBV6-1
size: -
D: TRBD1
J: TRBJ1-4
DNA: TGTGCCAGCAGTGCCCTTGGGACAGAATATGAAAAACTGTTTTTT
CDR3: CASSALGTEYEKLFF

V: TRBV19
size: -
D: -
J: TRBJ2-7
DNA: TGTGCCAGTAGTATAGACCTGACAGGATACGAGCAGTACTTC
CDR3: CASSIDLTGYEQYF

V: TRBV5-5
size: once
D: -
J: TRBJ1-6
DNA: TGTGCCAGCAGCTTGGCCTCACAGGCCTATAATTCACCCCTCCACTTT
CDR3: CASSLASQAYNSPLHF

V: TRBV6-5
size: -
D: TRBD1
J: TRBJ1-2
DNA: TGTGCCAGCAGTCCGACAGGGAATTATGGCTACACCTTC
CDR3: CASSPTGNYGYTF